The entry that follows covers one T cell receptor (beta chain) sequence. Its target is not known. V lost 5 bases, J lost 2 bases, and 12 bases stayed unmatched. The CDR3 covers 16 residues. Germline CDR1 SEHNR, CDR2 FQNEAQ (reference sequence). The sample originates from a study of T cell responses to AZD1222 COVID-19 vaccine. Study-level results: Of the AZD1222 recipients, only five to seven were seropositive at baseline. Sampled repertoires all dated from after the peak T cell response.

Method: immunoSEQ multiplex PCR; TCRdb's copy keeps in-frame clones and lacks some. The table shows around 47,000 clones, with roughly 78% occurring only once. This chain links TRBV7-9 with TRBJ2-7, with TRBD1 matching over 7 bases. This receptor was identified in an adult who received the MenACWY meningococcal vaccine as a control. Source: peripheral blood, taken 28 days after the second dose of the MenACWY control vaccine. The CDR3 DNA reads as TGTGCCAGCAGCCCCCCCCAGGGACAGCAGACCTACGAGCAGTACTTC. Its protein product is CASSPPQGQQTYEQYF.